Listed below are T cell receptor beta chains from one sample, sequenced in a study of identical twins. MiXCR, applied by TCRdb to the 5' RACE reads, yields one record per CDR3 protein. The sample carries 700,000 to 950,000 distinct CDR3 sequences, 9% to 15% recorded once. The sample also formed part of further work on yellow fever vaccine responses in identical twins.

Sample: PBMCs. These receptors all come from a woman younger than 35 in good health. CDR3s include the opening cysteine and the closing phenylalanine or tryptophan. The D gene is left open where the match is weak. Clone sizes are given selectively: once, few, many, or a class where the clone is expanded.

TRBV9	.	TRBJ1-5	many	CASSVGGNSNQPQHF	TGTGCCAGCAGCGTAGGGGGGAATAGCAATCAGCCCCAGCATTTT
TRBV14	.	TRBJ1-3	many	CASSQVPPDTGNTIYF	TGTGCCAGCAGCCAAGTGCCCCCTGATACTGGAAACACCATATATTTT
TRBV12-3/TRBV12-4	TRBD2	TRBJ2-7	many	CASTPGLAGGPRYEQYF	TGTGCCAGCACCCCGGGACTAGCGGGAGGGCCTAGGTACGAGCAGTACTTC
TRBV12-3/TRBV12-4	.	TRBJ1-2	many	CASSLPANYGYTF	TGTGCCAGCAGTTTACCAGCTAACTATGGCTACACCTTC
TRBV5-1	.	TRBJ2-1	few	CASSLRRGSSYNEQFF	TGCGCCAGCAGCTTGAGACGGGGGAGCTCCTACAATGAGCAGTTCTTC
TRBV20-1	TRBD1	TRBJ2-7	few	CSATAGTGFTYEQYF	TGCAGTGCAACCGCCGGGACAGGGTTTACCTACGAGCAGTACTTC
TRBV10-3	TRBD1	TRBJ2-7	few	CAISESPGQGDEQYF	TGTGCCATCAGTGAGTCCCCGGGACAGGGGGACGAGCAGTACTTC
TRBV3-1	TRBD2	TRBJ2-2	few	CASSQAIAGGPNGELFF	TGTGCCAGCAGCCAAGCGATAGCGGGAGGGCCTAACGGGGAGCTGTTTTTT
TRBV3-1	.	TRBJ2-1	.	CASSQPSFYNEQFF	TGTGCCAGCAGCCAACCCTCTTTTTACAATGAGCAGTTCTTC
TRBV20-1	.	TRBJ2-7	.	CSARVLWDSDYEQYF	TGCAGTGCTAGAGTACTGTGGGACTCTGACTACGAGCAGTACTTC
TRBV19	TRBD2	TRBJ2-1	.	CASSIVSTSGGTEQFF	TGTGCCAGTAGTATAGTCTCGACTAGCGGGGGGACTGAGCAGTTCTTC
TRBV5-1	.	TRBJ2-1	many	CASSSGAGWSSYNEQFF	TGCGCCAGCAGCTCTGGGGCAGGATGGAGCTCCTACAATGAGCAGTTCTTC
TRBV7-8	.	TRBJ2-1	.	CASSINRGNEQFF	TGTGCCAGCAGCATCAATCGGGGGAATGAGCAGTTCTTC
TRBV19	.	TRBJ2-2	.	CASSFRDLDTGELFF	TGTGCCAGTAGTTTCCGGGACTTAGACACCGGGGAGCTGTTTTTT
TRBV7-9	.	TRBJ1-3	many	CASSFLSGNTIYF	TGCGCCAGCAGCTTCCTCTCTGGAAACACCATATATTTT
TRBV5-5	.	TRBJ2-7	many	CASSSRQTSDEQYF	TGTGCCAGCAGCTCTCGACAGACTTCTGACGAGCAGTACTTC
TRBV9	.	TRBJ1-1	many	CASSVGGANTEAFF	TGTGCCAGCAGCGTAGGTGGGGCAAACACTGAAGCTTTCTTT